Following are 9 T cell receptor beta chains from one sample sequenced in a study of T cell responses to AZD1222 COVID-19 vaccine. Repertoires were generated with immunoSEQ multiplex PCR, while TCRdb's copy carries only in-frame clones and drops some. The table records about 86,000 clones, just over 85% of them present only once. The sequenced sample was peripheral blood, obtained on day 0 of MenACWY control vaccination. The receptors originated from an adult in good health.

The chain employs TRBV15 and TRBJ2-1; D is undetermined. CDR3 size: 14 residues. CDR1 LNHNV and CDR2 YYDKDF come from the germline V gene (reference sequence). Deletions cut 6 bases from V and 6 bases from J, with 15 bases between. The CDR3 DNA is TGTGCCACCAGGCGACCTGGGGATCCCAATGAGCAGTTCTTC. Translated: CATRRPGDPNEQFF. Combining the CDR3 with reference TRBV15 and TRBJ2-1 gives the whole variable domain DAMVIQNPRYQVTQFGKPVTLSCSQTLNHNVMYWYQQKSSQAPKLLFHYYDKDFNNEADTPDNFQSRRPNTSFCFLDIRSPGLGDTAMYLCATRRPGDPNEQFFGPGTRLTVL.

The chain employs TRBV27 and TRBJ2-1; 8 bases agree with TRBD2. Germline V gives CDR1 MNHEY, CDR2 SMNVEV (reference sequence). The length of the CDR3 is 16 residues. V was clipped by 6 bases and J by 2 bases; unmatched bases: 9. This CDR3 reads CASSLNGGGPYNEQFF. In DNA form, the CDR3 reads TGTGCCAGCAGCTTAAACGGGGGGGGCCCCTACAATGAGCAGTTCTTC.

V and J are TRBV7-9 and TRBJ1-4, with TRBD1 matching over 7 bases. In germline, CDR1 is SEHNR, CDR2 FQNEAQ (reference sequence). The junction had 4 bases not matched to a gene; V was cut back by 1 base and J by 5 bases. The CDR3 extends over 15 amino acids. The CDR3 bases are TGTGCCAGCAGCTTAGGGGACAGATCAAATGAAAAACTGTTTTTT. This encodes CASSLGDRSNEKLFF.

The V call is TRBV5-1, the J call TRBJ1-1; the match to TRBD1 covers 8 bases. Germline trimming cut 4 bases from V and 3 bases from J; bases unmatched to any gene: 5. This CDR3 region has 14 residues. Per the germline V gene, CDR1 is SGHRS and CDR2 is YFSETQ. This CDR3 reads CASSQTGEDTEAFF. CDR3 DNA: TGCGCCAGCAGCCAGACAGGGGAGGACACTGAAGCTTTCTTT.

This sequence joins TRBV6-2 or TRBV6-3 and TRBJ1-5; TRBD1 might be the D (5 bases). CDR1 and CDR2 from the germline V gene are MNHEY and SVGEGT. The CDR3 length is 14 residues. With 2 bases removed from V and 5 bases from J, the gap between germline ends came to 10 bases. This CDR3 is CASSYGLGDQPQHF. The CDR3 nucleotides read TGTGCCAGCAGTTACGGTCTGGGGGATCAGCCCCAGCATTTT.

The CDR3 spells CASSETRNSNQPQHF. DNA for the CDR3: TGTGCCAGTAGTGAGACCAGAAATAGCAATCAGCCCCAGCATTTT. The gene calls are TRBV19 and TRBJ1-5; D is undetermined. Germline V gene data show CDR1 as LNHDA and CDR2 as SQIVND (reference sequence). The CDR3 covers 15 residues. V lost 5 bases and J 0 bases, leaving 11 bases between the germline ends.

This chain joins TRBV10-3 and TRBJ2-2; 8 positions agree with TRBD1. This CDR3 region has 12 residues. After removal of 11 bases from V and 6 bases from J, the junction contained 5 bases not matched to a gene. Germline V CDR1 and CDR2: ENHRY, SYGVKD. The CDR3 loop reads CACAGGSGELFF. In nucleotides, the CDR3 is TGTGCCTGCGCAGGGGGCTCCGGGGAGCTGTTTTTT.

The rearrangement links TRBV29-1 to TRBJ1-2, with TRBD1 as a possible D gene (6 bases). In germline, CDR1 is SQVTM, CDR2 ANQGSEA. The V gene lost 6 bases and the J gene lost 4 bases, with 15 bases spanning the gap. CDR3 length equals 13 residues. The DNA for the CDR3 is TGCAGCGTCATACAGGGAGATGGCTATGGCTACACCTTC. It encodes CSVIQGDGYGYTF. The full variable domain, with the rest looked up from reference TRBV29-1 and TRBJ1-2, is SAVISQKPSRDICQRGTSLTIQCQVDSQVTMMFWYRQQPGQSLTLIATANQGSEATYESGFVIDKFPISRPNLTFSTLTVSNMSPEDSSIYLCSVIQGDGYGYTFGSGTRLTVV.

This chain joins TRBV5-4 and TRBJ2-5; D call uncertain. Per germline, CDR1 SGHNT and CDR2 YYREEE (reference sequence). This CDR3 contains 14 residues. Trimming left V 4 bases short and J 7 bases short, with 17 bases between. Written as DNA, the CDR3 is TGTGCCAGCAGCCCTGACCCCACCCTAGGGACCCAGTACTTC. This encodes CASSPDPTLGTQYF.